A selection of T cell receptor beta chains follows, all from one sample in a study of OX40 agonist ivuxolimab in advanced cancers. This table comes from immunoSEQ multiplex PCR, and its TCRdb copy is limited to in-frame clones, with some not included. The sample contains tens of thousands of clones, 84% of which appear only once. The sequencing here drew on CD4+ or CD8+ T cells sorted from blood, taken in a trial of the OX40 agonist ivuxolimab. The receptors originated from an adult with an advanced solid tumor such as melanoma, head and neck, liver or kidney cancer. Each CDR3 is given with its conserved first and last residue. A D gene is named only where the DNA matches it firmly. Clone size appears in some rows only: once, few, many, or a class for an expanded clone.

d_gene: -; j_gene: TRBJ1-2; abundance: -; v_gene: TRBV6-1; CDR3nt: TGTGCCAGCAGTGAGAGACCAACGTCCTATGGCTACACCTTC; CDR3aa: CASSERPTSYGYTF
d_gene: TRBD1; j_gene: TRBJ2-1; abundance: -; v_gene: TRBV5-6; CDR3nt: TGTGCCAGCAGCGGGGACAGGGCTGATGAGCAGTTCTTC; CDR3aa: CASSGDRADEQFF
d_gene: -; j_gene: TRBJ2-3; abundance: once; v_gene: TRBV12-5; CDR3nt: TGTGCTAGTGGTTTGGTAACCAGGGGGGCCGCAGATACGCAGTATTTT; CDR3aa: CASGLVTRGAADTQYF
d_gene: -; j_gene: TRBJ1-2; abundance: once; v_gene: TRBV5-1; CDR3nt: TGCGCCAGCAGCTCCACAGCAGATAGCTACACCTTC; CDR3aa: CASSSTADSYTF
d_gene: -; j_gene: TRBJ1-4; abundance: -; v_gene: TRBV6-5; CDR3nt: TGTGCCAGCACTACCCGGGGGATTAATGAAAAACTGTTTTTT; CDR3aa: CASTTRGINEKLFF
d_gene: -; j_gene: TRBJ1-2; abundance: -; v_gene: TRBV18; CDR3nt: TGTGCCAGCTCACCATCAGGGACTAACTATGGCTACACCTTC; CDR3aa: CASSPSGTNYGYTF
d_gene: -; j_gene: TRBJ1-4; abundance: -; v_gene: TRBV29-1; CDR3nt: TGCAGCGTTAAGGGGGGTGAAAAACTGTTTTTT; CDR3aa: CSVKGGEKLFF
d_gene: TRBD1; j_gene: TRBJ2-5; abundance: -; v_gene: TRBV6-6; CDR3nt: TGTGCCAGCAGGAACCCGCGGGACAGGGGGAGTTGGACCCAGTACTTC; CDR3aa: CASRNPRDRGSWTQYF
d_gene: -; j_gene: TRBJ1-2; abundance: -; v_gene: TRBV7-2; CDR3nt: TGTGCCAGCAGCTTTACCGGGGGCGGGTTTTGGGGAGGCTACACCTTC; CDR3aa: CASSFTGGGFWGGYTF
d_gene: TRBD1; j_gene: TRBJ1-6; abundance: -; v_gene: TRBV7-2; CDR3nt: TGTGCCAGCAGCTCTGGGACAGGTCCCTATTCACCCCTCCACTTT; CDR3aa: CASSSGTGPYSPLHF
d_gene: TRBD2; j_gene: TRBJ2-7; abundance: -; v_gene: TRBV7-3; CDR3nt: TGTGCCAGCAGCACTAGCGGGGGGCAATCCTACGAGCAGTACTTC; CDR3aa: CASSTSGGQSYEQYF
d_gene: TRBD2; j_gene: TRBJ2-3; abundance: -; v_gene: TRBV19; CDR3nt: TGTGCCAGTAGTATGGTGGCGGGAGGTTCGGATACGCAGTATTTT; CDR3aa: CASSMVAGGSDTQYF
d_gene: -; j_gene: TRBJ1-2; abundance: -; v_gene: TRBV5-6; CDR3nt: TGTGCCAGCAGTTTTGGGGGTTTGGACTATGGCTACACCTTC; CDR3aa: CASSFGGLDYGYTF
d_gene: -; j_gene: TRBJ1-1; abundance: -; v_gene: TRBV28; CDR3nt: TGTGCCAGCAGTTTCGGCACCAACACTGAAGCTTTCTTT; CDR3aa: CASSFGTNTEAFF
d_gene: -; j_gene: TRBJ2-3; abundance: -; v_gene: TRBV19; CDR3nt: TGTGCCAGTAGTCCGGGGGCTAAGAGCACAGATACGCAGTATTTT; CDR3aa: CASSPGAKSTDTQYF
d_gene: -; j_gene: TRBJ2-1; abundance: -; v_gene: TRBV11-2; CDR3nt: TGTGCCAGCAGCTTTTTTACAGAGCAGTTCTTC; CDR3aa: CASSFFTEQFF
d_gene: -; j_gene: TRBJ2-1; abundance: -; v_gene: TRBV19; CDR3nt: TGTGCCAGTTGTCGCGGGACGCAGGGGTACGATGAGCAGTTCTTC; CDR3aa: CASCRGTQGYDEQFF
d_gene: TRBD1; j_gene: TRBJ1-2; abundance: -; v_gene: TRBV25-1; CDR3nt: TGTGCCAGCAGTGAACGTGGGACAGGGGGTTTCTATGGCTACACCTTC; CDR3aa: CASSERGTGGFYGYTF
d_gene: -; j_gene: TRBJ1-5; abundance: -; v_gene: TRBV6-6; CDR3nt: TGTGCCAGCAGTTACTCTCGGGACGGGTTCCAGCCCCAGCATTTT; CDR3aa: CASSYSRDGFQPQHF
d_gene: -; j_gene: TRBJ2-5; abundance: -; v_gene: TRBV7-9; CDR3nt: TGTGCCAGCAGCTTAGTTTCGGAGACCCAGTACTTC; CDR3aa: CASSLVSETQYF
d_gene: -; j_gene: TRBJ2-7; abundance: -; v_gene: TRBV11-1; CDR3nt: TGTGCCAGCAGCTTAGGGCTACAATCCAACGAGCAGTACTTC; CDR3aa: CASSLGLQSNEQYF
d_gene: -; j_gene: TRBJ1-5; abundance: -; v_gene: TRBV30; CDR3nt: TGTGCCTGGAGTATGCCGAAGGACCGAGGAAATCAGCCCCAGCATTTT; CDR3aa: CAWSMPKDRGNQPQHF
d_gene: TRBD2; j_gene: TRBJ2-1; abundance: few; v_gene: TRBV7-3; CDR3nt: TGTGCCAGCAGCCCACTACCGGGACTAGCGGGGAGCTCCTACAATGAGCAGTTCTTC; CDR3aa: CASSPLPGLAGSSYNEQFF
d_gene: TRBD2; j_gene: TRBJ2-3; abundance: -; v_gene: TRBV30; CDR3nt: TGTGCCTGGGATTCTAGCGGGAGAGGAGATACGCAGTATTTT; CDR3aa: CAWDSSGRGDTQYF
d_gene: -; j_gene: TRBJ1-4; abundance: -; v_gene: TRBV7-6; CDR3nt: TGTGCCAGCAGCTTAGGTGGGGGAGCTAATGAAAAACTGTTTTTT; CDR3aa: CASSLGGGANEKLFF
d_gene: -; j_gene: TRBJ2-3; abundance: -; v_gene: TRBV4-3; CDR3nt: TGCGCCAGCAGCTCCCTACCCGGGGGGCTTACAGATACGCAGTATTTT; CDR3aa: CASSSLPGGLTDTQYF
d_gene: TRBD1; j_gene: TRBJ1-2; abundance: -; v_gene: TRBV9; CDR3nt: TGTGCCAGCAGCGGTAGGGGGGACCCCGGGACAGGGCTCGTTGGCTACACCTTC; CDR3aa: CASSGRGDPGTGLVGYTF
d_gene: TRBD1; j_gene: TRBJ1-4; abundance: once; v_gene: TRBV12-5; CDR3nt: TGTGCTAGTGGCCAGAAAGGGACAGGGTATGAAAAACTGTTTTTT; CDR3aa: CASGQKGTGYEKLFF
d_gene: -; j_gene: TRBJ2-7; abundance: -; v_gene: TRBV6-5; CDR3nt: TGTGCCAGCAGCCGTTCAAGGGCAGTAATCGAGCAGTACTTC; CDR3aa: CASSRSRAVIEQYF
d_gene: -; j_gene: TRBJ1-1; abundance: -; v_gene: TRBV5-1; CDR3nt: TGCGCCAGCAGCCTTGGGGAGGGGACTGAAGCTTTCTTT; CDR3aa: CASSLGEGTEAFF
d_gene: -; j_gene: TRBJ1-5; abundance: -; v_gene: TRBV5-6; CDR3nt: TGTGCCAGCAGCTTTGGGGGAAGCAATCAGCCCCAGCATTTT; CDR3aa: CASSFGGSNQPQHF
d_gene: -; j_gene: TRBJ2-1; abundance: -; v_gene: TRBV2; CDR3nt: TGTGCCAGCAGGTTAGCGGACGCCTACAATGAGCAGTTCTTC; CDR3aa: CASRLADAYNEQFF